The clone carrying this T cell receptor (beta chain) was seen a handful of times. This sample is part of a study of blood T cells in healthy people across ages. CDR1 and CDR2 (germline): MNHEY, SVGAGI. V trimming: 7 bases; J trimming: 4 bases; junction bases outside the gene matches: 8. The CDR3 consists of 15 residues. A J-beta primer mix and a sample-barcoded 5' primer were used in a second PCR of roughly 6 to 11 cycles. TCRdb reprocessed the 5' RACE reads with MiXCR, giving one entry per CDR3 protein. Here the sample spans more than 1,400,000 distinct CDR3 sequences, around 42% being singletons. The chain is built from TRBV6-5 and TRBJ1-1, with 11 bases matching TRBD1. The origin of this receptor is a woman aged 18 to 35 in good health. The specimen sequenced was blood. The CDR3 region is CASKGGTGGSTEAFF. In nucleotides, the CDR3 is TGTGCCAGCAAAGGCGGGACAGGGGGTTCCACTGAAGCTTTCTTT.